This T cell receptor beta chain was retrieved from a study of CD8 T cells in Susac syndrome. There are 15 residues in the CDR3. Trimming stripped 3 bases from V and 1 base from J, with 12 bases between. Per germline, CDR1 LGHNA and CDR2 YSLEER. TCR beta was sequenced from blood CD8+ and CD4+ T cells. The CD8+ and CD4+ T cells were negatively isolated, with the TEMRA cells enriched by FACS. The RNA, roughly 0.45 to 1 ug, was put through reverse transcription using random hexamers. TCR beta CDR3 was amplified by immunoSEQ covering 54 Vbeta and 13 Jbeta. TCRdb used MiXCR to reprocess the immunoSEQ multiplex PCR reads, holding one entry per CDR3 protein. The sample records approximately 300,000 distinct CDR3 sequences, approximately 85% being singletons.

The receptor's source is a human donor with multiple sclerosis. Sequencing was done on a sample of CD8+ T cells from PBMCs. V and J are TRBV4-3 and TRBJ1-1; D not resolved. CDR3 in amino acids: CASSHERTQNTEAFF. In DNA form, the CDR3 reads TGCGCCAGCAGCCATGAGAGGACGCAGAACACTGAAGCTTTCTTT.